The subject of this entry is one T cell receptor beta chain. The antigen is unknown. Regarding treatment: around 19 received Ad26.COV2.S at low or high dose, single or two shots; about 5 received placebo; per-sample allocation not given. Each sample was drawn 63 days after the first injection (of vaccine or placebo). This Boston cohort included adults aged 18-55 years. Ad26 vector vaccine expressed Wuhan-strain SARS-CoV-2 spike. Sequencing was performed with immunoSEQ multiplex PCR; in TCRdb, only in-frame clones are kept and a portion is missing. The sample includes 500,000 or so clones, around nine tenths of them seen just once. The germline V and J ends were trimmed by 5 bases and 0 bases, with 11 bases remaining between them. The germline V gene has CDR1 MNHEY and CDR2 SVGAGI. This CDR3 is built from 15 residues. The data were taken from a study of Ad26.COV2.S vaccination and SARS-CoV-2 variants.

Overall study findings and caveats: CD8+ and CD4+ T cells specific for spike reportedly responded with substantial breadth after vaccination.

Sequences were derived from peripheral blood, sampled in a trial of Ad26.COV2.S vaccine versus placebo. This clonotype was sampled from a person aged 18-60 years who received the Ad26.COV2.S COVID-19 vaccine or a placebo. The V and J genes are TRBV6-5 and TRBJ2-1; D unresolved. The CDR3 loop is CASSQSRYSYNEQFF. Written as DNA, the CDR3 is TGTGCCAGCAGTCAGTCGCGCTACTCCTACAATGAGCAGTTCTTC.